The rows below give T cell receptor beta chains drawn from one sample of a study of cytomegalovirus exposure and HLA in healthy donors. Clones were read by immunoSEQ multiplex PCR, and TCRdb kept only the in-frame ones, dropping some. The table records about 87,000 clones, 75% to 80% of them present only once. Specimen: PBMCs. All receptors come from a woman aged 40 to 49 in good health and CMV-seronegative. CDR3s include the opening cysteine and the closing phenylalanine or tryptophan. Fields, in order: clone size, D gene, J gene, V gene, CDR3 protein, CDR3 DNA. A D gene is named only where the DNA matches it firmly. For some rows the clone size is stated as once, few or many, or as a class when expanded; others skip it.

>-|-|TRBJ2-3|TRBV6-1
CASSESQVNTDTQYF
TGTGCCAGCAGTGAAAGCCAAGTAAACACAGATACGCAGTATTTT
>-|-|TRBJ1-1|TRBV4-3
CASSQTGTLTEAFF
TGCGCCAGCAGCCAGACCGGGACACTCACTGAAGCTTTCTTT
>once|-|TRBJ2-7|TRBV7-2
CASSLTRYYEQYF
TGTGCCAGCAGCCTTACACGATACTACGAGCAGTACTTC
>-|TRBD1|TRBJ1-2|TRBV10-3
CAITDSTGNYGYTF
TGTGCCATCACCGACTCGACAGGGAACTATGGCTACACCTTC
>once|-|TRBJ1-4|TRBV29-1
CSVDSGEKLFF
TGCAGCGTTGACAGCGGCGAAAAACTGTTTTTT
>-|TRBD2|TRBJ2-5|TRBV9
CASSGGGGETQYF
TGTGCCAGCAGCGGGGGCGGGGGAGAGACCCAGTACTTC
>-|TRBD1|TRBJ1-1|TRBV18
CASSLRRGQGDTEAFF
TGTGCCAGCTCACTCCGAAGGGGGCAGGGCGACACTGAAGCTTTCTTT
>-|-|TRBJ2-5|TRBV2
CASSGGGGETQYF
TGTGCCAGCAGTGGAGGAGGGGGCGAGACCCAGTACTTC
>-|TRBD1|TRBJ1-5|TRBV13
CASSLGGQGGKVPQHF
TGTGCCAGCAGCTTAGGGGGACAGGGGGGTAAGGTTCCCCAGCATTTT
>-|TRBD1|TRBJ2-1|TRBV6-4
CASSQGVRGYNEQFF
TGTGCCAGCAGTCAGGGGGTTCGGGGCTACAATGAGCAGTTCTTC
>-|TRBD1|TRBJ2-5|TRBV29-1
CSTAGGIKETQYF
TGCAGCACCGCAGGGGGCATTAAAGAGACCCAGTACTTC
>few|TRBD2|TRBJ2-1|TRBV7-3
CASSLGTSGNNEQFF
TGTGCCAGCAGCTTAGGGACTAGCGGTAACAATGAGCAGTTCTTC
>-|TRBD1|TRBJ1-4|TRBV5-8
CASSLEGTGEKLFF
TGTGCCAGCAGCTTGGAAGGGACAGGAGAAAAACTGTTTTTT
>-|-|TRBJ1-1|TRBV27
CASTLTTDRNTEAFF
TGTGCCAGCACTCTTACCACCGACAGAAACACTGAAGCTTTCTTT
>few|TRBD1|TRBJ1-2|TRBV7-2
CASSPGQGYGYTF
TGTGCCAGCAGCCCAGGACAGGGCTATGGCTACACCTTC